This is a list of T cell receptor beta chains from one sample in a study of cytomegalovirus exposure and HLA in healthy donors. Produced via immunoSEQ multiplex PCR; TCRdb's table is partial and in-frame only. The sample carries about 140,000 clones, around 80% recorded once. The specimen was PBMCs. These receptors were collected from a young man in good health and CMV-seropositive. Each CDR3 is given with its conserved first and last residue. D genes are given only for firm matches. Size is stated for part of the rows, as once, few or many counts, or as a class when the clone is expanded.

size: NA; V: TRBV6-6; D: TRBD1; J: TRBJ2-1; length: 12; CDR3: CASSYRGNEQFF; DNA: TGTGCCAGCAGCTACAGGGGCAATGAGCAGTTCTTC
size: once; V: TRBV25-1; D: NA; J: TRBJ2-7; length: 13; CDR3: CASSADGGYEQYF; DNA: TGTGCCAGCAGTGCGGACGGAGGATACGAGCAGTACTTC
size: NA; V: TRBV7-9; D: NA; J: TRBJ1-2; length: 14; CDR3: CASSLAGFDDGYTF; DNA: TGTGCCAGCAGCTTAGCCGGGTTCGATGATGGCTACACCTTC
size: NA; V: TRBV7-8; D: TRBD1; J: TRBJ1-4; length: 16; CDR3: CASSSIPGGTNEKLFF; DNA: TGTGCCAGCAGCTCCATTCCAGGGGGCACTAATGAAAAACTGTTTTTT
size: NA; V: TRBV4-1; D: TRBD1; J: TRBJ2-7; length: 14; CDR3: CASSPGQGAYEQYF; DNA: TGCGCCAGCAGCCCCGGACAGGGTGCCTACGAGCAGTACTTC
size: once; V: TRBV9; D: TRBD1; J: TRBJ2-7; length: 16; CDR3: CASSVGTGVSGYEQYF; DNA: TGTGCCAGCAGCGTAGGGACAGGGGTATCAGGCTACGAGCAGTACTTC
size: NA; V: TRBV5-1; D: TRBD2; J: TRBJ2-3; length: 15; CDR3: CASQTSGRLADTQYF; DNA: TGCGCCAGCCAGACTAGCGGGAGGTTAGCAGATACGCAGTATTTT
size: NA; V: TRBV6-1; D: NA; J: TRBJ2-3; length: 14; CDR3: CASSGQTGADTQYF; DNA: TGTGCCAGCAGTGGCCAGACAGGAGCAGATACGCAGTATTTT
size: NA; V: TRBV27; D: TRBD2; J: TRBJ2-7; length: 11; CDR3: CAVGAPGGRTF; DNA: TGTGCCGTAGGGGCCCCCGGCGGGAGGACCTTC
size: NA; V: TRBV7-2; D: TRBD1; J: TRBJ1-5; length: 14; CDR3: CASSGDRASQPQHF; DNA: TGTGCCAGCAGCGGGGACAGGGCAAGTCAGCCCCAGCATTTT
size: NA; V: TRBV7-9; D: NA; J: TRBJ1-1; length: 15; CDR3: CASSLAPSPGTEAFF; DNA: TGTGCCAGCAGCTTAGCTCCCAGCCCGGGGACTGAAGCTTTCTTT
size: NA; V: TRBV2; D: TRBD2; J: TRBJ2-5; length: 12; CDR3: CASSDGRVTQYF; DNA: TGTGCCAGCAGTGACGGGAGGGTGACCCAGTACTTC
size: few; V: TRBV5-4; D: NA; J: TRBJ2-3; length: 17; CDR3: CASSPFTNLGLTDTQYF; DNA: TGTGCCAGCAGCCCTTTTACGAATCTGGGGCTCACAGATACGCAGTATTTT
size: NA; V: TRBV5-1; D: NA; J: TRBJ1-1; length: 15; CDR3: CASSLATGWDTEAFF; DNA: TGCGCCAGCAGCTTGGCTACAGGGTGGGACACTGAAGCTTTCTTT
size: NA; V: TRBV27; D: NA; J: TRBJ1-1; length: 17; CDR3: CASSTREAARVNTEAFF; DNA: TGTGCCAGCAGTACCCGGGAAGCAGCTCGAGTGAACACTGAAGCTTTCTTT
size: NA; V: TRBV5-1; D: NA; J: TRBJ2-7; length: 13; CDR3: CASSLGREYEQYF; DNA: TGCGCCAGCAGCTTGGGACGGGAATACGAGCAGTACTTC
size: few; V: TRBV7-9; D: NA; J: TRBJ2-7; length: 11; CDR3: CASSRDYEQYF; DNA: TGTGCCAGCAGCCGGGACTACGAGCAGTACTTC
size: NA; V: TRBV29-1; D: NA; J: TRBJ2-7; length: 11; CDR3: CSVLQSGEQYF; DNA: TGCAGCGTTTTACAGAGCGGCGAGCAGTACTTC
size: NA; V: TRBV28; D: TRBD2; J: TRBJ2-2; length: 16; CDR3: CASSFRTGGFTGELFF; DNA: TGTGCCAGCAGTTTTCGAACGGGAGGGTTCACCGGGGAGCTGTTTTTT
size: few; V: TRBV20-1; D: NA; J: TRBJ2-7; length: 11; CDR3: CSASISYEQYF; DNA: TGCAGTGCTAGTATCTCCTACGAGCAGTACTTC
size: NA; V: TRBV27; D: NA; J: TRBJ1-1; length: 17; CDR3: CASSFSGAAPFITEAFF; DNA: TGTGCCAGCAGTTTTTCAGGGGCAGCTCCTTTTATCACTGAAGCTTTCTTT
size: few; V: TRBV7-9; D: NA; J: TRBJ2-7; length: 14; CDR3: CASSDATGSYEQYF; DNA: TGTGCCAGCAGCGACGCGACAGGATCCTACGAGCAGTACTTC
size: NA; V: TRBV5-1; D: TRBD1; J: TRBJ2-5; length: 14; CDR3: CASRDRGVQETQYF; DNA: TGCGCCAGCAGAGACAGGGGCGTCCAAGAGACCCAGTACTTC
size: NA; V: TRBV9; D: TRBD2; J: TRBJ2-1; length: 15; CDR3: CASSVAGGTYNEQFF; DNA: TGTGCCAGCAGCGTAGCGGGAGGGACCTACAATGAGCAGTTCTTC
size: NA; V: TRBV6-6; D: TRBD2; J: TRBJ2-1; length: 15; CDR3: CASSYYGSGSNEQFF; DNA: TGTGCCAGCAGTTACTATGGTAGCGGGAGCAATGAGCAGTTCTTC
size: NA; V: TRBV18; D: TRBD1; J: TRBJ2-3; length: 15; CDR3: CASSLRQGTTDTQYF; DNA: TGTGCCAGCTCACTTCGACAGGGGACCACAGATACGCAGTATTTT
size: NA; V: TRBV4-1; D: NA; J: TRBJ2-7; length: 13; CDR3: CASSHPIQGPQYF; DNA: TGCGCCAGCAGCCACCCAATACAGGGTCCGCAGTACTTC
size: NA; V: TRBV28; D: NA; J: TRBJ2-2; length: 12; CDR3: CATSIAPGELFF; DNA: TGTGCCACCTCTATCGCCCCCGGGGAGCTGTTTTTT
size: NA; V: TRBV28; D: NA; J: TRBJ1-5; length: 15; CDR3: CASSPSGAYNQPQHF; DNA: TGTGCCAGCAGTCCCTCGGGAGCGTATAATCAGCCCCAGCATTTT
size: NA; V: TRBV6-5; D: TRBD1; J: TRBJ2-2; length: 16; CDR3: CASSYDRGMSTGELFF; DNA: TGTGCCAGCAGTTACGACAGGGGGATGAGCACCGGGGAGCTGTTTTTT
size: NA; V: TRBV7-9; D: TRBD1; J: TRBJ1-1; length: 15; CDR3: CASSSIRGRNTEAFF; DNA: TGTGCCAGCAGCTCAATTAGGGGGCGGAACACTGAAGCTTTCTTT
size: few; V: TRBV6-1; D: NA; J: TRBJ1-4; length: 15; CDR3: CASSREDRWNEKLFF; DNA: TGTGCCAGCAGTAGGGAAGACAGGTGGAATGAAAAACTGTTTTTT
size: NA; V: TRBV28; D: NA; J: TRBJ1-1; length: 14; CDR3: CASIPVVGGTEAFF; DNA: TGTGCCAGCATCCCTGTGGTGGGGGGCACTGAAGCTTTCTTT
size: NA; V: TRBV20-1; D: NA; J: TRBJ2-1; length: 10; CDR3: CSAYDGGTFF; DNA: TGCAGTGCTTACGACGGAGGAACGTTCTTC
size: NA; V: TRBV7-3; D: TRBD1; J: TRBJ2-7; length: 13; CDR3: CASSTDRGFEQYF; DNA: TGTGCCAGCAGCACAGACAGGGGCTTCGAGCAGTACTTC
size: NA; V: TRBV14; D: NA; J: TRBJ1-3; length: 16; CDR3: CASSQDGGSLGNTIYF; DNA: TGTGCCAGCAGCCAAGATGGGGGGTCTCTTGGAAACACCATATATTTT
size: NA; V: TRBV6-5; D: NA; J: TRBJ2-7; length: 15; CDR3: CASSSLSRESYEQYF; DNA: TGTGCCAGCAGTTCTCTCAGCAGGGAATCCTACGAGCAGTACTTC
size: NA; V: TRBV19; D: TRBD1; J: TRBJ2-7; length: 12; CDR3: CASSSTGVEQYF; DNA: TGTGCCAGTAGTTCGACAGGGGTTGAGCAGTACTTC
size: NA; V: TRBV5-1; D: TRBD2; J: TRBJ2-7; length: 14; CDR3: CASGGGVGSYEQYF; DNA: TGCGCCAGCGGGGGGGGTGTGGGCTCCTACGAGCAGTACTTC
size: NA; V: TRBV5-8; D: TRBD1; J: TRBJ1-3; length: 16; CDR3: CASSLDRGFSGNTIYF; DNA: TGTGCCAGCAGCTTGGACAGGGGGTTCTCTGGAAACACCATATATTTT
size: NA; V: TRBV27; D: TRBD2; J: TRBJ2-1; length: 15; CDR3: CASRGLAGRYNEQFF; DNA: TGTGCCAGCAGAGGACTAGCGGGACGCTACAATGAGCAGTTCTTC
size: NA; V: TRBV6-5; D: TRBD1; J: TRBJ2-3; length: 15; CDR3: CASSVLGTGTDTQYF; DNA: TGTGCCAGCAGTGTACTGGGGACAGGGACAGATACGCAGTATTTT
size: NA; V: TRBV18; D: TRBD1; J: TRBJ1-6; length: 14; CDR3: CASSVGTGNSPLHF; DNA: TGTGCCAGCTCAGTCGGGACAGGCAATTCACCCCTCCACTTT
size: NA; V: TRBV2; D: TRBD2; J: TRBJ2-7; length: 14; CDR3: CASSEGGGNYEQYF; DNA: TGTGCCAGCAGTGAAGGGGGGGGGAATTACGAGCAGTACTTC
size: NA; V: TRBV6-6; D: TRBD2; J: TRBJ2-1; length: 15; CDR3: CASSYAPSGDNEQFF; DNA: TGTGCCAGCAGTTACGCCCCTAGCGGGGACAATGAGCAGTTCTTC
size: NA; V: TRBV5-1; D: NA; J: TRBJ2-5; length: 14; CDR3: CASRGGRQQETQYF; DNA: TGCGCCAGCAGGGGGGGTCGGCAGCAAGAGACCCAGTACTTC
size: NA; V: TRBV19; D: NA; J: TRBJ2-7; length: 15; CDR3: CASSPSSRGSYEQYF; DNA: TGTGCCAGTAGCCCTTCCTCCAGGGGAAGCTACGAGCAGTACTTC
size: NA; V: TRBV6-5; D: TRBD1; J: TRBJ1-4; length: 15; CDR3: CASSTGTGWLGNLFF; DNA: TGTGCCAGCAGTACAGGGACAGGGTGGCTTGGTAATCTGTTTTTT
size: NA; V: TRBV7-8; D: NA; J: TRBJ1-1; length: 14; CDR3: CASSLSGQNTEAFF; DNA: TGTGCCAGCAGCTTATCGGGACAGAACACTGAAGCTTTCTTT